Presented here are 25 T cell receptor beta chains from one specimen sequenced in a study of CD4+ T cells in melanoma. Method: immunoSEQ multiplex PCR; TCRdb's copy keeps in-frame clones and lacks some. Among roughly 150,000 clones listed, about nine tenths were seen once. The source is a human donor with melanoma.

V usage is TRBV7-9 and J usage is TRBJ2-7; weak D call: TRBD1 (5 bases). The V gene lost 1 base and the J gene lost 5 bases, with 18 bases spanning the gap. The CDR3 spans 16 residues. Germline V gene data show CDR1 as SEHNR and CDR2 as FQNEAQ (reference sequence). The CDR3 spells CASSLEAGPLVHEQYF. The CDR3 DNA follows: TGTGCCAGCAGCTTAGAGGCAGGGCCCTTGGTTCACGAGCAGTACTTC.

V usage is TRBV30 and J usage is TRBJ2-7; D is perhaps TRBD1 (6 bases). The CDR3 is 14 residues long. CDR1 and CDR2 from the germline V gene are GTSNPN and SVGIG (reference sequence). As DNA, the CDR3 is TGTGCTCGTGGAAGGCAGGGGTTTCCCTACGAGCAGTACTTC. It specifies CARGRQGFPYEQYF.

The chain joins TRBV7-8 to TRBJ1-4; D remains unclear. Germline CDR1 and CDR2: SGHVS and FQNEAQ. Between the trimmed V and J ends, which lost 1 base and 5 bases, there was a span of 5 bases. This CDR3 spans 13 amino acids. The CDR3 loop reads CASSLVENEKLFF. The CDR3, as DNA: TGTGCCAGCAGCTTAGTTGAGAATGAAAAACTGTTTTTT.

The rearrangement joins TRBV5-5 to TRBJ1-1; no firm D call. V was trimmed by 4 bases and J by 4 bases, leaving 14 bases between them. The CDR3 is made up of 14 amino acids. Germline CDR1 SGHKS, CDR2 YYEKEE (reference sequence). CDR3 loop: CASSPFTKVTEAFF. The CDR3 nucleotides read TGTGCCAGCAGCCCTTTTACAAAGGTCACTGAAGCTTTCTTT.

This rearrangement joins TRBV5-1 to TRBJ1-1, with D uncertain. There are 14 residues in the CDR3. Trimming pared 0 bases from V and 4 bases from J, leaving 10 bases between. The germline V gene encodes CDR1 SGHRS and CDR2 YFSETQ. CDR3 in DNA: TGCGCCAGCAGCTTGGGAGTGAGTAGCACTGAAGCTTTCTTT. This translates into CASSLGVSSTEAFF.

The rearrangement joins TRBV19 to TRBJ1-2; 7 bases are a match to TRBD1. Germline trimming cut 10 bases from V and 2 bases from J; bases unmatched to any gene: 7. This CDR3 has 13 amino acids. Germline V gene data show CDR1 as LNHDA and CDR2 as SQIVND (reference sequence). CDR3: CATRPGQNYGYTF. The CDR3 DNA reads as TGTGCCACCAGACCGGGACAGAACTATGGCTACACCTTC.

This clone appeared once. The genes are TRBV2 and TRBJ2-7; D perhaps matches TRBD1 (6 bases). Germline V gives CDR1 SNHLY, CDR2 FYNNEI. The CDR3 covers 14 residues. V lost 3 bases and J 0 bases, leaving 9 bases between the germline ends. The CDR3 spells CASSDRGSSYEQYF. CDR3 coding DNA: TGTGCCAGCAGTGATAGGGGGAGCTCCTACGAGCAGTACTTC. Based on the CDR3 plus reference TRBV2 and TRBJ2-7, the full variable domain is EPEVTQTPSHQVTQMGQEVILRCVPISNHLYFYWYRQILGQKVEFLVSFYNNEISEKSEIFDDQFSVERPDGSNFTLKIRSTKLEDSAMYFCASSDRGSSYEQYFGPGTRLTVT.

The rearrangement joins TRBV2 to TRBJ1-5; D gene uncertain. There are 14 residues in the CDR3. With 3 bases removed from V and 2 bases from J, the gap between germline ends came to 8 bases. Germline V CDR1 and CDR2: SNHLY, FYNNEI. The CDR3 loop reads CASSDLRGNQPQHF. CDR3 sequence (DNA): TGTGCCAGCAGTGATCTCCGGGGCAATCAGCCCCAGCATTTT.

This clone was recorded once. The chain has TRBV19 and TRBJ1-1; a possible D gene is TRBD1 (5 bases). The CDR3 contains 13 residues. V lost 3 bases to trimming and J lost 1 base, with 6 bases between them. CDR1 is LNHDA and CDR2 is SQIVND in the germline V gene (reference sequence). The CDR3: CASSIGQNTEAFF. DNA for the CDR3: TGTGCCAGTAGTATTGGACAGAACACTGAAGCTTTCTTT.

The chain combines TRBV11-2 with TRBJ1-1; 7 positions agree with TRBD1. The CDR3 loop spans 14 amino acids. Per the germline V gene, CDR1 is SGHAT and CDR2 is FQNNGV. The V segment lost 5 bases and the J segment 3 bases; nucleotides outside the gene matches: 6. CDR3 DNA sequence: TGTGCCAGCAGCCTCAACAGGGGAGACACTGAAGCTTTCTTT. Encoded protein: CASSLNRGDTEAFF.

This chain links TRBV27 with TRBJ1-2; 10 bases agree with TRBD1. J gave up 5 bases and V 4 bases, and 4 bases lay outside the gene matches. This CDR3 has 14 amino acids. The germline CDR1 and CDR2 sequences are MNHEY and SMNVEV (reference sequence). The CDR3 protein is CASSWTGGPYGYTF. DNA of the CDR3: TGTGCCAGCAGTTGGACAGGGGGGCCATATGGCTACACCTTC.

The rearrangement joins TRBV11-2 to TRBJ2-1; 9 bases fit TRBD2. Germline V gene data show CDR1 as SGHAT and CDR2 as FQNNGV. Unmatched junction bases numbered 4, after V lost 0 bases and J lost 1 base. The CDR3 loop spans 17 amino acids. CDR3 nucleotides: TGTGCCAGCAGCTTAGACCGTCTAGCGGGGTCCTACAATGAGCAGTTCTTC. It translates to CASSLDRLAGSYNEQFF.

This clone was counted once. V gene TRBV7-9 combines with J gene TRBJ2-7; D remains unclear. The germline V and J ends were trimmed by 5 bases and 2 bases, with 13 bases remaining between them. CDR1 and CDR2 (germline): SEHNR, FQNEAQ (reference sequence). The CDR3 loop spans 14 amino acids. In nucleotides, the CDR3 is TGTGCCAGCAGCAACACCGGCACGACCTACGAGCAGTACTTC. Amino acid sequence: CASSNTGTTYEQYF.

The V and J genes are TRBV2 and TRBJ2-2, with D perhaps TRBD2 (5 bases). V lost 8 bases and J 2 bases, leaving 9 bases between the germline ends. CDR3 size: 13 residues. Germline V gene lookup returns CDR1 SNHLY and CDR2 FYNNEI. The CDR3 reads CASYEGNTGELFF. For the CDR3, the DNA is TGTGCCAGCTATGAGGGTAACACCGGGGAGCTGTTTTTT. The whole variable domain, filled in from reference TRBV2 and TRBJ2-2, reads EPEVTQTPSHQVTQMGQEVILRCVPISNHLYFYWYRQILGQKVEFLVSFYNNEISEKSEIFDDQFSVERPDGSNFTLKIRSTKLEDSAMYFCASYEGNTGELFFGEGSRLTVL.

The rearrangement uses TRBV30 and TRBJ1-6; D remains ambiguous. Trimming removed 0 bases at V and 2 bases at J, with 11 bases between. The germline V gene has CDR1 GTSNPN and CDR2 SVGIG (reference sequence). The length of the CDR3 is 16 residues. The chain's CDR3 is CAWSVPLGTYNSPLHF. CDR3 DNA sequence: TGTGCCTGGAGTGTACCTCTGGGTACCTATAATTCACCCCTCCACTTT.

This clone was counted a single time. The gene calls are TRBV5-1 and TRBJ2-7; maybe TRBD2 (5 bases). The germline V and J ends were trimmed by 6 bases and 4 bases, with 17 bases remaining between them. This CDR3 comprises 14 residues. The V gene's germline CDR1 is SGHRS and CDR2 YFSETQ. CDR3 DNA sequence: TGCGCCAGCAACCCGGGCCTCGGGAATTACGAGCAGTACTTC. Translated, it gives CASNPGLGNYEQYF.

J is TRBJ2-7 and V is TRBV27; D is unclear. The germline V gene has CDR1 MNHEY and CDR2 SMNVEV (reference sequence). The CDR3 totals 12 residues. Deletions cut 1 base from V and 4 bases from J, with 5 bases between. Here the CDR3 DNA reads TGTGCCAGCAGTTTATACGGGTACGAGCAGTACTTC. Encoded protein: CASSLYGYEQYF.

This clone was picked up a small number of times. The chain recombines TRBV13 with TRBJ2-1, with no clear D. The CDR3 runs 11 residues. V shed 4 bases and J shed 10 bases, with 8 bases lying between them. Looked up from germline, CDR1 is PRHDT and CDR2 is FYEKMQ (reference sequence). The CDR3 protein is CASSSSREQFF. The CDR3 nucleotides are TGTGCCAGCAGCTCATCCCGCGAGCAGTTCTTC.

The rearrangement uses TRBV28 and TRBJ1-3, with 8 bases lining up with TRBD1. Looked up from germline, CDR1 is MDHEN and CDR2 is SYDVKM. V was clipped by 7 bases and J by 0 bases; unmatched bases: 11. This CDR3 has 17 amino acids. The CDR3 loop reads CASTQHGTGPSGNTIYF. CDR3 in DNA: TGTGCCAGCACCCAACACGGGACAGGCCCCTCTGGAAACACCATATATTTT.

The chain couples TRBV19 to TRBJ1-5, with no clear D. Between the trimmed V and J ends, which lost 5 bases and 7 bases, there was a span of 9 bases. CDR1 and CDR2 (germline): LNHDA, SQIVND (reference sequence). The CDR3 contains 12 residues. CDR3 DNA: TGTGCCAGTAGTGTGGGGTGGCAGCCCCAGCATTTT. Translation: CASSVGWQPQHF. The full variable domain, its missing parts supplied by reference TRBV19 and TRBJ1-5, is DGGITQSPKYLFRKEGQNVTLSCEQNLNHDAMYWYRQDPGQGLRLIYYSQIVNDFQKGDIAEGYSVSREKKESFPLTVTSAQKNPTAFYLCASSVGWQPQHFGDGTRLSIL.

The chain couples TRBV27 to TRBJ1-1, with 8 bases fitting TRBD1. The germline gives CDR1 MNHEY, CDR2 SMNVEV (reference sequence). V lost 5 bases and J lost 5; bases outside the gene matches: 13. The CDR3 loop spans 16 amino acids. CDR3 nucleotides: TGTGCCAGCAGTCCGATACAGGGGGATGGGGTAACTGAAGCTTTCTTT. Protein: CASSPIQGDGVTEAFF.

This rearrangement joins TRBV4-1 to TRBJ1-2, with D perhaps matching TRBD1 (6 bases). Germline CDR1 is MGHRA and CDR2 is YSYEKL. V was trimmed by 2 bases and J by 7 bases, leaving 23 bases between them. The length of the CDR3 is 17 residues. CDR3 coding DNA: TGCGCCAGCAGCCAAACGCCACAGGGTACAAGGTCGTCTGGCTACACCTTC. It translates to CASSQTPQGTRSSGYTF.

This chain joins TRBV19 and TRBJ1-3; TRBD1 is a possible D gene (6 bases). Trimming pared 6 bases from V and 1 base from J, leaving 10 bases between. The germline CDR1 and CDR2 sequences are LNHDA and SQIVND (reference sequence). There are 14 residues in the CDR3. CDR3 loop: CASRRGASGNTIYF. The CDR3 bases are TGTGCCAGTAGGCGGGGGGCGTCTGGAAACACCATATATTTT.

This clone was observed a handful of times. The V call is TRBV30, the J call TRBJ1-5; D not certain. Germline lookup yields CDR1 GTSNPN and CDR2 SVGIG (reference sequence). With 4 bases removed from V and 6 bases from J, the gap between germline ends came to 13 bases. This CDR3 has 13 amino acids. CDR3 coding DNA: TGTGCCTGGAATACTAACGTGGGTCAGCCCCAGCATTTT. Its translation: CAWNTNVGQPQHF.

The gene calls are TRBV5-4 and TRBJ2-5; D remains ambiguous. The CDR3 runs 16 residues. V lost 2 bases, J lost 2 bases, and 16 bases lay in between. The germline CDR1 and CDR2 sequences are SGHNT and YYREEE (reference sequence). CDR3 coding DNA: TGTGCCAGCAGCTTTGGAAGTATAGCACAACAAGAGACCCAGTACTTC. The encoded protein is CASSFGSIAQQETQYF.